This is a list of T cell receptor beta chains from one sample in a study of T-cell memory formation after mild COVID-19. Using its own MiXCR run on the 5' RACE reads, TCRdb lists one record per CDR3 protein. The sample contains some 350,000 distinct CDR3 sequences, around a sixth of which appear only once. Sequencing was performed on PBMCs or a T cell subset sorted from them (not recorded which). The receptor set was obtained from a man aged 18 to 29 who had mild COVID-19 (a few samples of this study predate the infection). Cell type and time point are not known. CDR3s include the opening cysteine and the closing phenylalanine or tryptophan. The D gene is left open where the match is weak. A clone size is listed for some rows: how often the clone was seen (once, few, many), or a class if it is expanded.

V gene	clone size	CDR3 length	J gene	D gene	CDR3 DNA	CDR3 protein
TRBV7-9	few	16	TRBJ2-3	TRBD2	TGTGCCAGCAGCTTAGTTCTAGCGGTCTCGACAGATACGCAGTATTTT	CASSLVLAVSTDTQYF
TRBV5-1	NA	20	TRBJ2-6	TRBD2	TGCGCCAGCAGCCCCGGGGGACCGGGACTAGCCGTCTCCGGGGCCAACGTCCTGACTTTC	CASSPGGPGLAVSGANVLTF
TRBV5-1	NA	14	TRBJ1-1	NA	TGCGCCAGCAGCGGGGGCACGGGGAACACTGAAGCTTTCTTT	CASSGGTGNTEAFF
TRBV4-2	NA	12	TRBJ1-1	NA	TGTGCCAGCAGCCAAGCCTCGACTGAAGCTTTCTTT	CASSQASTEAFF
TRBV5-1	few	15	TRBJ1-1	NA	TGCGCCAGTTACTTCGCCGAAGGGGGGGAGACTGAAGCTTTCTTT	CASYFAEGGETEAFF
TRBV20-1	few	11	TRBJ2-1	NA	TGCAGTGCTGTACCCTACAATGAGCAGTTCTTC	CSAVPYNEQFF
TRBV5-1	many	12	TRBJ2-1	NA	TGCGCCAGCAGCTTGACTAGGAATGAGCAGTTCTTC	CASSLTRNEQFF
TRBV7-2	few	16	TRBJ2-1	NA	TGTGCCAGCAGCTTAATAGCGCGAAGCTCCTACAATGAGCAGTTCTTC	CASSLIARSSYNEQFF
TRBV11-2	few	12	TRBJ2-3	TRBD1	TGTGCCAGCAGAGCACAGGGGGCCACGCAGTATTTT	CASRAQGATQYF
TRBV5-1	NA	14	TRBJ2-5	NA	TGCGCCAGCAGCACTCCAGGGGCGGGAGAGACCCAGTACTTC	CASSTPGAGETQYF
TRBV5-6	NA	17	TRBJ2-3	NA	TGTGCCAGCAGCTGGGGGGAAGGTAGCGAGGGCGGAGATACGCAGTATTTT	CASSWGEGSEGGDTQYF